This TCR beta chain appears in the sequencing data of a study of shared clonotypes between healthy human individuals. Study context: Each donor contributed plates that comprised three CD4 naive, three CD4 memory, two CD8 naive and one CD8 memory.

Study-wide points: In the sorted subsets, rarefaction showed sequencing was incomplete despite large depth. Generation probabilities were higher for clonotypes shared across all four sorted-subset donors than for unshared ones.

Trimming removed 8 bases from V and 3 bases from J, with 17 bases in between. Germline values: CDR1 LNHDA, CDR2 SQIVND (reference sequence). The CDR3 has 15 residues. Methods used by the authors: Filtering differed for immunoSEQ, which gave only junction sequences without quality scores. The table came from immunoSEQ multiplex PCR; TCRdb's copy has only in-frame clones and leaves some out. Clone size and V and J calls were adopted from that table, with D and trimming inferred from the DNA. The sample holds 550,000 to 800,000 clones, less than 95% seen once. Points on this clone: What it binds is not known.

The chain couples TRBV19 to TRBJ1-5; tentative D call: TRBD1 (6 bases). Material: memory CD8+ T cells from PBMCs. Described subset: CD45RO+ cells pooled with CCR7-negative TemRA cells. The TCR sequence derives from a man aged 18 to 29 in good health. Some clones in this sample may be carry-over from other donors' samples. As DNA, the CDR3 is TGTGCCAGTGGCGAGAGGACAGTATTCAATCAGCCCCAGCATTTT. Its protein product is CASGERTVFNQPQHF.